This TCR beta chain was identified in a study of cytomegalovirus exposure and HLA in healthy donors. Findings of the study overall: Cytomegalovirus-associated status was assigned to about 160 TCR beta chains. Follow-up analysis later connected one missense variant in DCLRE1C with trimming of TCR beta V- and J-genes. Per published reports, the classifier diagnosed cytomegalovirus status with high specificity and sensitivity. An Asian-associated ancestry cluster reportedly showed fewer N-insertions than the roughly 670-donor mean in a later analysis.

In the PCR, 60 Vbeta and 13 Jbeta primers were used. The method was immunoSEQ multiplex PCR; TCRdb's version includes in-frame clones alone and lacks a portion of them. Here the sample spans roughly 120,000 clones, 79% being singletons. This clone has a single count. The antigen remains undetermined. CDR1 and CDR2 (germline): MDHEN, SYDVKM. V lost 3 bases, J lost 0 bases, and 6 bases lay in between. This CDR3 comprises 14 residues. This chain joins TRBV28 and TRBJ1-5; D is ambiguous. The sequence came from a young man in good health and CMV-seronegative. Sequences were obtained from PBMCs. The CDR3 sequence: CASSFPVSNQPQHF. The CDR3 DNA reads TGTGCCAGCAGTTTCCCCGTTAGCAATCAGCCCCAGCATTTT.